The entry below describes one TCR beta chain. Its target is not known. Just one base apart from a much larger clone, this may be a read error. V shed 8 bases and J shed 0 bases, with 10 bases lying between them. CDR3 length: 13 amino acids. Germline V gives CDR1 MRHNA, CDR2 SNTAGT. The data derive from a study of post-analysis software for immune sequencing data. Prepared TCR beta cDNA libraries contained unique molecular identifiers. Each sample of about 0.9 to 10 million input T cells yielded roughly 0.5 million cDNA molecules, so each molecule approximated one T cell. TCRdb reprocessed the PCR reads with MiXCR, giving one entry per CDR3 protein. The table shows roughly 870,000 distinct CDR3 sequences, with roughly half occurring only once. Findings of the study overall: The F measure placed samples prepared in the same batch into strongly shared clusters. Patients had higher frequencies than controls of roughly 5 TRBV segments, including TRBV5-6, TRBV5-1 and TRBV20-1.

The sequencing sample was made of blood. The clonotype was recovered from a girl aged 10 to 17 with multiple sclerosis. The chain links TRBV6-4 to TRBJ2-5; D may match TRBD1 or TRBD2 (5 bases each). The CDR3 sequence: CASRDGNQETQYF. DNA of the CDR3: TGTGCCAGCCGGGACGGAAACCAAGAGACCCAGTACTTC.